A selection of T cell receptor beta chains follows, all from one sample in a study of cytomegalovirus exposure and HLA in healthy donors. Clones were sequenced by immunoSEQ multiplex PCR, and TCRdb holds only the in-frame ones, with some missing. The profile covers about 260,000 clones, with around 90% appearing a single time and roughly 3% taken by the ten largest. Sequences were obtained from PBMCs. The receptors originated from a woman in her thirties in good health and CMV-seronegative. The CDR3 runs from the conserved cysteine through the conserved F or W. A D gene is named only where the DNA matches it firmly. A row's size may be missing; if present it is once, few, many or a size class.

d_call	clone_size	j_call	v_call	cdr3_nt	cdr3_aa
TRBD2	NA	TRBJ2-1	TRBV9	TGTGCCAGCAGCGTATCGGGAGGGCCAAATGAGCAGTTCTTC	CASSVSGGPNEQFF
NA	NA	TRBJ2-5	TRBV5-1	TGCGCCAGCAGCTTGCCTAGCTTGAAGACCCAGTACTTC	CASSLPSLKTQYF
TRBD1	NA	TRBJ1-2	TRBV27	TGTGCCAGCAGGCGTGGGGACAGGGACTATGGCTACACCTTC	CASRRGDRDYGYTF
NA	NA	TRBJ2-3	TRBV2	TGTGCCAGCAGTGTCCCGACGGGTAGCACAGATACGCAGTATTTT	CASSVPTGSTDTQYF
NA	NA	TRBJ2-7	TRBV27	TGTGCCAGCAGTCCAACAGGGGAGGGGGTCTACGAGCAGTACTTC	CASSPTGEGVYEQYF
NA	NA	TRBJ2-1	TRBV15	TGTGCCACCAGCAGAGATCTTGGGGGTGTGGGTTACAATGAGCAGTTCTTC	CATSRDLGGVGYNEQFF
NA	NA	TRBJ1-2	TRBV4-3	TGCGCCAGCAGCCAAGATCTGACCCGGGGTTTAACCTATGGCTACACCTTC	CASSQDLTRGLTYGYTF
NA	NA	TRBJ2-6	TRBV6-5	TGTGCCAGCAGTTATACCTCCTCTGGGGCCAACGTCCTGACTTTC	CASSYTSSGANVLTF
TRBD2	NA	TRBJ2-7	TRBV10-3	TGTGCCATCAGTGGTGGACTAGCGAGTAGCTGGGAGCAGTACTTC	CAISGGLASSWEQYF
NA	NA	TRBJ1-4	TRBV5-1	TGCGCCAGCAGCTCCCAGGGTCAGGGCGAAGAAAAACTGTTTTTT	CASSSQGQGEEKLFF
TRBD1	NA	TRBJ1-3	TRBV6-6	TGTGCCAGCAGCCGGACAGGGGATTTTGGAAACACCATATATTTT	CASSRTGDFGNTIYF
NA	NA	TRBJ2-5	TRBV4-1	TGCGCCAGCAGCCAAGGGGTTCAAGAGACCCAGTACTTC	CASSQGVQETQYF
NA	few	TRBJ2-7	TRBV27	TGTGCCAGCAGTTTATCGGGGACTGGGGTCTACGAGCAGTACTTC	CASSLSGTGVYEQYF
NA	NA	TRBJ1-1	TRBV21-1	TGTGCCAGCAGTGCCACAGGCCCGGTCACTGAAGCTTTCTTT	CASSATGPVTEAFF
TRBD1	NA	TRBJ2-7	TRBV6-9	TGTGCCAGGACGACAGGGGTCTCCTACGAGCAGTACTTC	CARTTGVSYEQYF
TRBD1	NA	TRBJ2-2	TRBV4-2	TGTGCCAGCAGCCAAACCCCGACAGGGTGGAACACCGGGGAGCTGTTTTTT	CASSQTPTGWNTGELFF
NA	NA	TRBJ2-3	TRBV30	TGTGCCTGTCATTGGGGGCGGGGAGATACGCAGTATTTT	CACHWGRGDTQYF
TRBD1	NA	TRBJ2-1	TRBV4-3	TGCGCCAGCAGCACCGGACAGGGGGTCAATGAGCAGTTCTTC	CASSTGQGVNEQFF
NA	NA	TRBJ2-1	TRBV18	TGTGCCAGCTCTCTTAAGGGGGTCTCCTACAATGAGCAGTTCTTC	CASSLKGVSYNEQFF
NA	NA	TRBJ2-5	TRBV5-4	TGTGCCAGCAGCATGACTAGAGAGGAGACCCAGTACTTC	CASSMTREETQYF
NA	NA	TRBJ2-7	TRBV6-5	TGTGCCAGCAAGAGACTAGACGAGCAGTACTTC	CASKRLDEQYF
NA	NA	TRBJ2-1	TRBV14	TGTGCCAGCAGCCAAGTGGCTTTAAGCTACAATGAGCAGTTCTTC	CASSQVALSYNEQFF
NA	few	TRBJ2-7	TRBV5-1	TGCGCCAGCAGCTTAAGTGGTACAGGGACGGACGAGCAGTACTTC	CASSLSGTGTDEQYF
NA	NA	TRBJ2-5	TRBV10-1	TGCGCCAGCAGCAACCAGGGTGTGACCCAGTACTTC	CASSNQGVTQYF
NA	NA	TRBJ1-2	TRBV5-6	TGTGCCAGCAGCATGGACGGCGCGGGACATGGCTACACCTTC	CASSMDGAGHGYTF
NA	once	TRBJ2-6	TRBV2	TGTGCCAGCAGTGAAGCCCCCAGGAGTTCTGGGGCCAACGTCCTGACTTTC	CASSEAPRSSGANVLTF
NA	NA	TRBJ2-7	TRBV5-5	TGTGCCACCGCGAGGGGCTGGCGGCCCTACGAGCAGTACTTC	CATARGWRPYEQYF